A selection of T cell receptor beta chains follows, all from one sample in a study of type 1 regulatory T cells. Via MiXCR, TCRdb re-called the reads, giving one row per CDR3 protein. The sample yields 60,000 to 70,000 distinct CDR3 sequences, 49% seen once. No antigen has been identified for these receptors. The sequencing input was cultured non-Tr1 T cells, either the whole culture or a sorted T cell fraction (not recorded which). The receptors shown here come from a human donor in good health. Each CDR3 is given with its conserved first and last residue. A D gene is named only where the DNA matches it firmly. A row's size may be missing; if present it is once, few, many or a size class.

abundance: few; j_gene: TRBJ1-5; v_gene: TRBV5-1; d_gene: -; CDR3nt: TGCGCCAGCAGTTTGGACAACAATCAGCCCCAGCATTTT; CDR3aa: CASSLDNNQPQHF
abundance: -; j_gene: TRBJ2-2; v_gene: TRBV5-1; d_gene: -; CDR3nt: TGCGCCAGCAGCTTGGTCGGACTGAACACCGGGGAGCTGTTTTTT; CDR3aa: CASSLVGLNTGELFF
abundance: -; j_gene: TRBJ1-5; v_gene: TRBV6-5; d_gene: -; CDR3nt: TGTGCCAGCAGTTACTCTGGGACCGGCAATCAGCCCCAGCATTTT; CDR3aa: CASSYSGTGNQPQHF
abundance: few; j_gene: TRBJ2-1; v_gene: TRBV20-1; d_gene: TRBD2; CDR3nt: TGCAGTGCTAGGGCTAGGCTAGCGGGGGGGATCCGCTACAATGAGCAGTTCTTC; CDR3aa: CSARARLAGGIRYNEQFF
abundance: -; j_gene: TRBJ2-2; v_gene: TRBV2; d_gene: -; CDR3nt: TGTGCCAGCAACCAGGGCAGGAACGGGGAGCTGTTTTTT; CDR3aa: CASNQGRNGELFF
abundance: -; j_gene: TRBJ2-3; v_gene: TRBV5-8; d_gene: -; CDR3nt: TGTGCCAGCAGCTTGGAAGACGAGACTACGCAGTATTTT; CDR3aa: CASSLEDETTQYF
abundance: -; j_gene: TRBJ1-5; v_gene: TRBV4-1; d_gene: -; CDR3nt: TGCGCCAGCAGCCTCCCGGCGAGTCCGCCCCAGCATTTT; CDR3aa: CASSLPASPPQHF
abundance: few; j_gene: TRBJ2-3; v_gene: TRBV3-1; d_gene: -; CDR3nt: TGTGCCAGCAGCCAAGATTTAGCGACAGATACGCAGTATTTT; CDR3aa: CASSQDLATDTQYF
abundance: few; j_gene: TRBJ2-5; v_gene: TRBV7-2; d_gene: -; CDR3nt: TGTGCCAGCGCCCGTCAAGAGACCCAGTACTTC; CDR3aa: CASARQETQYF
abundance: -; j_gene: TRBJ2-5; v_gene: TRBV2; d_gene: TRBD1; CDR3nt: TGTGCCAGCAGTGAGGCCGGGACAGGGGGCAGTCCCCAGTACTTC; CDR3aa: CASSEAGTGGSPQYF
abundance: -; j_gene: TRBJ1-4; v_gene: TRBV2; d_gene: -; CDR3nt: TGTGCCATAAGCCTGGGGCGAGGTGAAAAACTGTTTTTT; CDR3aa: CAISLGRGEKLFF
abundance: -; j_gene: TRBJ1-6; v_gene: TRBV6-2/TRBV6-3; d_gene: -; CDR3nt: TGTGCCAGCAGCCCAGGGTTCTATAATTCACCCCTCCACTTT; CDR3aa: CASSPGFYNSPLHF
abundance: -; j_gene: TRBJ2-1; v_gene: TRBV19; d_gene: -; CDR3nt: TGTGCCAGTAGTACCCAACTAAAGGGGGATCAGTTCTTC; CDR3aa: CASSTQLKGDQFF
abundance: few; j_gene: TRBJ2-3; v_gene: TRBV2; d_gene: -; CDR3nt: TGTGCCAGCAGGCTCCGCACAGATACGCAGTATTTT; CDR3aa: CASRLRTDTQYF
abundance: -; j_gene: TRBJ2-3; v_gene: TRBV20-1; d_gene: -; CDR3nt: TGCAGTGCCCTCGGACAGCATCGCACAGATACGCAGTATTTT; CDR3aa: CSALGQHRTDTQYF
abundance: few; j_gene: TRBJ1-1; v_gene: TRBV7-2; d_gene: TRBD1; CDR3nt: TGTGCCAGCAGCGCTTGGGACAGGCAGAACACTGAAGCTTTCTTT; CDR3aa: CASSAWDRQNTEAFF
abundance: -; j_gene: TRBJ2-1; v_gene: TRBV20-1; d_gene: TRBD2; CDR3nt: TGCAGTGCTCCACTAGCGGGGGGGCTGAATGAGCAGTTCTTC; CDR3aa: CSAPLAGGLNEQFF
abundance: few; j_gene: TRBJ1-2; v_gene: TRBV5-1; d_gene: TRBD1; CDR3nt: TGCGCCAGCAGCTTGCGGGACAGGGGAGATGGCTACACCTTC; CDR3aa: CASSLRDRGDGYTF
abundance: few; j_gene: TRBJ2-5; v_gene: TRBV11-2; d_gene: -; CDR3nt: TGTGCCAGCAGCTTAGGAGGGACTCCCCCAGAGACCCAGTACTTC; CDR3aa: CASSLGGTPPETQYF
abundance: many; j_gene: TRBJ1-2; v_gene: TRBV20-1; d_gene: TRBD1; CDR3nt: TGCAGTGCTTTTTCCCCCGGGACAGGGGATGGAGGAGGCTACACCTTC; CDR3aa: CSAFSPGTGDGGGYTF
abundance: many; j_gene: TRBJ1-2; v_gene: TRBV19; d_gene: -; CDR3nt: TGTGCCAGTAGTATAGACGGACAGAAAGGTGGCTACACCTTC; CDR3aa: CASSIDGQKGGYTF
abundance: -; j_gene: TRBJ1-5; v_gene: TRBV28; d_gene: TRBD1; CDR3nt: TGTGCCAGCAGTTACCAGACAGGGCGTAGGGAGCCCCAGCATTTT; CDR3aa: CASSYQTGRREPQHF
abundance: -; j_gene: TRBJ1-2; v_gene: TRBV12-3/TRBV12-4; d_gene: -; CDR3nt: TGTGCCAGCAGTTACCTAATGGGCTACACCTTC; CDR3aa: CASSYLMGYTF
abundance: -; j_gene: TRBJ2-7; v_gene: TRBV4-1; d_gene: -; CDR3nt: TGCGCCAGCAGCCAACTCCCTACCTCCTGGGAGCAGTACTTC; CDR3aa: CASSQLPTSWEQYF
abundance: few; j_gene: TRBJ1-3; v_gene: TRBV30; d_gene: -; CDR3nt: TGTGCCTGGACGGGTCATGGAAACACCATATATTTT; CDR3aa: CAWTGHGNTIYF
abundance: -; j_gene: TRBJ1-6; v_gene: TRBV6-1; d_gene: -; CDR3nt: TGTGCCAGCAGTGAAGCGAGGACCACCAATTCACCCCTCCACTTT; CDR3aa: CASSEARTTNSPLHF
abundance: -; j_gene: TRBJ2-7; v_gene: TRBV19; d_gene: TRBD2; CDR3nt: TGTGCCAGTAGTACGACTAGCGGGGTCTACGAGCAGTACTTC; CDR3aa: CASSTTSGVYEQYF
abundance: -; j_gene: TRBJ2-7; v_gene: TRBV30; d_gene: -; CDR3nt: TGTGCCTGGAAGGTTGGAGGGGGCCTCTACGAGCAGTACTTC; CDR3aa: CAWKVGGGLYEQYF
abundance: -; j_gene: TRBJ1-2; v_gene: TRBV4-2; d_gene: TRBD1; CDR3nt: TGTGCCAGCAGCCAAGAACAGGGGAGGGGCGGCTACACCTTC; CDR3aa: CASSQEQGRGGYTF
abundance: few; j_gene: TRBJ2-2; v_gene: TRBV19; d_gene: TRBD2; CDR3nt: TGTGCCAGTAGTATAGCGGCGGGGGCCGGGGAGCTGTTTTTT; CDR3aa: CASSIAAGAGELFF
abundance: -; j_gene: TRBJ2-7; v_gene: TRBV20-1; d_gene: -; CDR3nt: TGCAGTGCTAGAAAAACAGGGATCGAGCAGTACTTC; CDR3aa: CSARKTGIEQYF
abundance: -; j_gene: TRBJ2-1; v_gene: TRBV20-1; d_gene: TRBD2; CDR3nt: TGCAGTGTTCGACTAGCGACAGAGCAGTTCTTC; CDR3aa: CSVRLATEQFF
abundance: -; j_gene: TRBJ1-4; v_gene: TRBV10-3; d_gene: -; CDR3nt: TGTGCCATCAGTGGTACCGGGTCCCTTCGTGAGATGTTTTTT; CDR3aa: CAISGTGSLREMFF
abundance: -; j_gene: TRBJ1-4; v_gene: TRBV19; d_gene: -; CDR3nt: TGTGCCAGTAGTAGCCACAGGCGGGCCTCTAATGAAAAACTGTTTTTT; CDR3aa: CASSSHRRASNEKLFF
abundance: few; j_gene: TRBJ2-7; v_gene: TRBV7-9; d_gene: TRBD1; CDR3nt: TGTGCCAGCAGCCGCGGACAGGGGGAAACCTACGAGCAGTACTTC; CDR3aa: CASSRGQGETYEQYF
abundance: -; j_gene: TRBJ2-3; v_gene: TRBV5-8; d_gene: TRBD2; CDR3nt: TGTGCCAGCAGCCCCCAGGGACTAGCGAAAAGCACAGATACGCAGTATTTT; CDR3aa: CASSPQGLAKSTDTQYF
abundance: few; j_gene: TRBJ1-2; v_gene: TRBV5-6; d_gene: -; CDR3nt: TGTGCCAGCAGCTGGGATCAATTATCCGGTGGCTACACCTTC; CDR3aa: CASSWDQLSGGYTF
abundance: -; j_gene: TRBJ1-2; v_gene: TRBV4-3; d_gene: -; CDR3nt: TGCGCCAGCAGCCAAGGGCAGGGTAGTTATGGCTATACCTTC; CDR3aa: CASSQGQGSYGYTF
abundance: -; j_gene: TRBJ1-1; v_gene: TRBV3-1; d_gene: TRBD1; CDR3nt: TGTGCCAGCAGCACCCGGACAGGGACCACTGAAGCTTTCTTT; CDR3aa: CASSTRTGTTEAFF
abundance: -; j_gene: TRBJ1-2; v_gene: TRBV5-1; d_gene: -; CDR3nt: TGCGCCAGCAGCTTGGGCGCTGTTTATGGCTACACCTTC; CDR3aa: CASSLGAVYGYTF